The subject of this entry is one T cell receptor beta chain. Its antigen remains unknown. The data are from a study of beta chain features in type 1 diabetes. Whole-study results and caveats: Type 1 diabetes patients had TCRB CDR3s that were shorter (moderately but significantly so) in all four CD4+ subsets.

Sequencing targeted expressed TCRB transcripts, as all isolated RNA had been reverse transcribed. The repertoire was sequenced with immunoSEQ multiplex PCR; TCRdb's copy has only in-frame clones and lacks some. The sample gives 250,000 to 300,000 clones, 20% to 25% of which show up once; over 0.01% is in the top ten. This CDR3 comprises 13 residues. V lost 3 bases and J 6 bases, leaving 10 bases between the germline ends. Germline CDR1 and CDR2: SGHRS and YFSETQ. The J gene is TRBJ1-5, the V gene TRBV5-1, with TRBD1 as a possible D gene (5 bases). The TCR originated in a woman in her thirties with type 1 diabetes. What was sequenced was naive CD4+ T cells from blood. In DNA, the CDR3 is TGCGCCAGCAGCTCAGGGTCCGGTCAGCCCCAGCATTTT. Translation gives CASSSGSGQPQHF.